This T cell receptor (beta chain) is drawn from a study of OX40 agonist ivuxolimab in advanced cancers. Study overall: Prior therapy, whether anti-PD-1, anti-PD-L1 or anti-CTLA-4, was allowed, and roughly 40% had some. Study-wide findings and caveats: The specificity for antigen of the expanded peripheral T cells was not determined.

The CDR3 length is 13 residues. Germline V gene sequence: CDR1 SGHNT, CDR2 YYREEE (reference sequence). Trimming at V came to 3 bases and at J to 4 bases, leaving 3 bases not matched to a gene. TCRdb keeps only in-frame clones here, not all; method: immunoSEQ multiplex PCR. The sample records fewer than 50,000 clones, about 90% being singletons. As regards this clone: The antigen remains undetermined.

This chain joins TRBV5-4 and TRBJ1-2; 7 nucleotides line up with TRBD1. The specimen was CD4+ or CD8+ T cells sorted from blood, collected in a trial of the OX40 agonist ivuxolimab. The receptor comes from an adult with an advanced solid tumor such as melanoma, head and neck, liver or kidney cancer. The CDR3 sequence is CASSSRDSYGYTF. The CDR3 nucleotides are TGTGCCAGCAGCTCGCGGGACAGCTATGGCTACACCTTC.